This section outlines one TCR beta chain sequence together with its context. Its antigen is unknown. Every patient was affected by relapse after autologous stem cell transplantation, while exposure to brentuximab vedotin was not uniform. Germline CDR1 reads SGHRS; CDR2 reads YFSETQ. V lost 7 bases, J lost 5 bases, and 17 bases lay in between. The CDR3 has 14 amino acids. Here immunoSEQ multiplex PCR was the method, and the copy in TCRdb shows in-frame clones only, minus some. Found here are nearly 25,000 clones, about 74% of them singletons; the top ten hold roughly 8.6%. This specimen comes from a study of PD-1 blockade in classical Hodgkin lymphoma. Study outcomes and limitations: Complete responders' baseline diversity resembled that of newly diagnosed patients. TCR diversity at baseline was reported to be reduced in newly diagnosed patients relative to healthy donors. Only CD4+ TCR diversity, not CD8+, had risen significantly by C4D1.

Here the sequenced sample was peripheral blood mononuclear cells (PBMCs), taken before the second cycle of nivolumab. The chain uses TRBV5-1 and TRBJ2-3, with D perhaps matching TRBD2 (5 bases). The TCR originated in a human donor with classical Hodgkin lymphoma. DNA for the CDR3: TGCGCCAGCTCAGAGAGGGTTCATCGAGATACGCAGTATTTT. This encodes CASSERVHRDTQYF.